These T cell receptor beta chains were read from a single sample in a study of cytotoxic CD8 clonotypes in ibrutinib-treated CLL. Data came from immunoSEQ multiplex PCR; TCRdb stores just in-frame clones and leaves some out. The table lists nearly 300,000 clones, more than 70% of them singletons. The source was PBMCs, collected at disease progression, from a patient treated with ibrutinib. These TCRs come from a human donor with chronic lymphocytic leukemia. Each CDR3 is given with its conserved first and last residue. The D gene is left open where the match is weak. Size values are once, few and many counts, or a class for expanded clones, and some rows have none.

TRBJ2-7 | - | - | TRBV5-5 | TGTGCCAGCAGCTCGCCGGGGGGCCAGCAGTACTTC | CASSSPGGQQYF
TRBJ2-7 | once | - | TRBV7-8 | TGTGCCAGCAGCTTAGGCGACAGGACAACCTACGAGCAGTACTTC | CASSLGDRTTYEQYF
TRBJ2-3 | few | TRBD1 | TRBV4-1 | TGCGCCAGCAGCCGAACTTACAGGGGGAGCACAGATACGCAGTATTTT | CASSRTYRGSTDTQYF
TRBJ1-5 | few | TRBD1 | TRBV6-5 | TGTGCCAGCAGTTCACCGGGACAGGGCAATCAGCCCCAGCATTTT | CASSSPGQGNQPQHF
TRBJ1-1 | - | - | TRBV9 | TGTGCCAGCAGCGTAGCGGGGAGCTTAGGGACTGAAGCTTTCTTT | CASSVAGSLGTEAFF
TRBJ2-3 | - | - | TRBV5-6 | TGTGCCAGCAGTGTCCCACCGGCTAATTTAATCACAGATACGCAGTATTTT | CASSVPPANLITDTQYF
TRBJ2-2 | once | - | TRBV29-1 | TGCAGCGTCCACGCAGACACCGGGGAGCTGTTTTTT | CSVHADTGELFF
TRBJ2-2 | - | - | TRBV6-1 | TGTGCCAGCAGTGGACGGGGAGTGTTCGCGAACACCGGGGAGCTGTTTTTT | CASSGRGVFANTGELFF
TRBJ2-7 | - | - | TRBV18 | TGTGCCAGCTCACCAGGGGCTGTTCTTAACGAGCAGTACTTC | CASSPGAVLNEQYF
TRBJ2-7 | - | - | TRBV5-1 | TGCGCCAGCCAGGCGGAGACATCCTACGAGCAGTACTTC | CASQAETSYEQYF
TRBJ2-3 | - | - | TRBV7-2 | TGTGCCAGCAGCTTGAGTAGGGTAGATACGCAGTATTTT | CASSLSRVDTQYF
TRBJ2-7 | - | TRBD1 | TRBV9 | TGTGCCAGCAGCGTAGAGACAGGGGGAGGCTACGAGCAGTACTTC | CASSVETGGGYEQYF
TRBJ1-5 | few | - | TRBV15 | TGTGCCACCAGCAGAGGGTACACGACCCAGCATTTT | CATSRGYTTQHF
TRBJ2-3 | - | - | TRBV28 | TGTGCCAGCACCCCTCGCGGGGAGCCCAGCACAGATACGCAGTATTTT | CASTPRGEPSTDTQYF
TRBJ2-1 | once | - | TRBV15 | TGTGCCACCAGAAAGGATGGGTTCAATGAGCAGTTCTTC | CATRKDGFNEQFF
TRBJ1-1 | few | - | TRBV19 | TGTGCCAGTAGCCTTACAGGGTACACTGAAGCTTTCTTT | CASSLTGYTEAFF
TRBJ1-2 | - | - | TRBV11-2 | TGTGCCAGCAGCTTAAAAGCGGTGGGGAACTATGGCTACACCTTC | CASSLKAVGNYGYTF
TRBJ2-2 | - | - | TRBV11-3 | TGTGCCAGCAGCCGCCGCCCCGGGGAGCTGTTTTTT | CASSRRPGELFF
TRBJ2-7 | - | - | TRBV29-1 | TGCAGCGTTCAGGGACCCTCCGCCTACGAGCAGTACTTC | CSVQGPSAYEQYF
TRBJ2-1 | few | - | TRBV9 | TGTGCCAGCAGCCTTCTAGCTCTGAAGAACAATGAGCAGTTCTTC | CASSLLALKNNEQFF
TRBJ1-2 | - | - | TRBV7-2 | TGTGCCAGCAGCTTAGGGGTGGCGGGTCGCTATGGCTACACCTTC | CASSLGVAGRYGYTF
TRBJ2-7 | - | - | TRBV6-5 | TGTGCCAGCAGTTACGCAGGTAAGCCCTCCTACGAGCAGTACTTC | CASSYAGKPSYEQYF
TRBJ2-3 | - | - | TRBV11-2 | TGTGCCAGCAGCCCTCGACTGTTCACAGATACGCAGTATTTT | CASSPRLFTDTQYF
TRBJ2-2 | - | - | TRBV7-7 | TGTGCCAGCAGCTTAGACGGGGGAGCGAGGACCGGGGAGCTGTTTTTT | CASSLDGGARTGELFF
TRBJ2-1 | - | TRBD2 | TRBV7-7 | TGTGCCAGCAGCCCCCTAGCGGGAGTAGTTTTTAGGAATGAGCAGTTCTTC | CASSPLAGVVFRNEQFF
TRBJ2-1 | few | TRBD2 | TRBV5-1 | TGCGCCAGCAGCCCAGTGGGGACTAGCAGTCGGAATGAGCAGTTCTTC | CASSPVGTSSRNEQFF
TRBJ1-3 | - | - | TRBV18 | TGTGCCAGCTCACCTACGGGACGAGGGTCGGACACCATATATTTT | CASSPTGRGSDTIYF
TRBJ2-5 | - | TRBD1 | TRBV7-9 | TGTGCCAGCAGCTTGGGGGACAGGCTCCAAGAGACCCAGTACTTC | CASSLGDRLQETQYF
TRBJ2-7 | - | - | TRBV7-2 | TGTGCCAGCAGCTTTAAAGATGGATCCTACGAGCAGTACTTC | CASSFKDGSYEQYF
TRBJ2-1 | once | - | TRBV5-1 | TGCGCCAGCAGCTTGGCGGGAACCTACAATGAGCAGTTCTTC | CASSLAGTYNEQFF
TRBJ2-7 | - | - | TRBV28 | TGTGCCAGCAGTACAGGCTACGAGCAGTACTTC | CASSTGYEQYF